The T cell receptor beta chain under discussion was sequenced for a study of cytomegalovirus exposure and HLA in healthy donors. Study in general: In a later analysis, it was reported that the roughly 120 validation repertoires had been produced on the same platform as the roughly 700 repertoires belonging to the first cohort.

A remark on this clone: The antigen remains undetermined.

Study outcomes and limitations: A few of the chains that were CMV-associated were confirmed in vitro to be specific for CMV antigens. TCR beta chains numbering more than 150 were designated cytomegalovirus-associated.

The repertoire was sequenced with immunoSEQ multiplex PCR; TCRdb's copy has only in-frame clones and lacks some. The sample holds about 150,000 clones, roughly 84% seen once. Trimming pared 0 bases from V and 8 bases from J, leaving 16 bases between. Germline CDR1 is ENHRY and CDR2 is SYGVKD. The CDR3 loop spans 15 amino acids. Sequencing input: PBMCs. The gene calls are TRBV10-3 and TRBJ1-1; TRBD1 is a possible D gene (5 bases). The sequence derives from a human donor in good health. The CDR3: CAISESIWTTPEAFF. The CDR3 nucleotides are TGTGCCATCAGTGAGTCGATTTGGACAACACCAGAAGCTTTCTTT.